These 27 T cell receptor beta chains share one sample of origin, sequenced in a study of post-analysis software for immune sequencing data (dated by TCRdb to between 2015 and 2016). No antigen is known for these receptors. Library creation used PCR. For sequencing, an Illumina HiSeq 2500 was employed. To reduce PCR and sequencing biases, unique molecular identifiers were incorporated into the TCR beta cDNA libraries. TCRdb handled the public reads itself, with Q25 trimming in fastp and clone calling in MiXCR, and kept productive beta chains. When rows share a CDR3 protein, they turn into one entry using the most common DNA and genes. The sample table shows approximately 440,000 distinct CDR3 sequences, and roughly 45% are seen once. Around an eighth of the sample lies in the top ten. What the research found in general, with its limitations: Patients showed significantly higher frequencies than controls for a few TRBV segments, among them TRBV5-6, TRBV5-1 and TRBV20-1.

The specimen was blood. The receptors originated from a girl aged 5-17 years with multiple sclerosis.

A few counts support this clonotype. The chain combines TRBV12-3 or TRBV12-4 with TRBJ1-2; TRBD1 matches at 8 bases. V shed 6 bases, J shed 4 bases, and the junction held 4 bases outside the gene matches. The CDR3 totals 13 residues. CDR3 residues: CASSGTGSYGYTF. The CDR3, as DNA: TGTGCCAGCAGCGGGACAGGCAGCTATGGCTACACCTTC.

This chain links TRBV27 with TRBJ2-7; 10 positions match TRBD1. The CDR3 contains 12 residues. The germline V gene has CDR1 MNHEY and CDR2 SMNVEV (reference sequence). V gave up 8 bases and J gave up 6 bases; unmatched junction bases: 4. The CDR3 loop is CASRTGGIEQYF. The CDR3 coding sequence is TGTGCCAGCCGGACAGGGGGGATCGAGCAGTACTTC.

As regards this clonotype: With a much larger clone just one base away, this may be a read error. The gene calls are TRBV27 and TRBJ1-2; D is perhaps TRBD1 (6 bases). Trimming removed 8 bases from V and 7 bases from J, with 17 bases in between. The CDR3 runs 13 residues. Germline CDR1 is MNHEY and CDR2 is SMNVEV (reference sequence). CDR3 loop: CASSKTGSFGYTF. The CDR3 DNA is TGTGCCAGCTCTAAAACAGGGAGTTTTGGCTACACCTTC.

The chain employs TRBV6-5 and TRBJ1-1, with D perhaps TRBD1 (6 bases). The CDR3 sequence is 13 residues long. Looked up from germline, CDR1 is MNHEY and CDR2 is SVGAGI. Trimming stripped 6 bases from V and 8 bases from J, with 16 bases between. The CDR3 here is CASSPRDTSEAFF. CDR3 nucleotides: TGTGCCAGCAGCCCCCGGGACACCTCGGAAGCTTTCTTT.

The CDR3 DNA reads TGCAGCGGGACTAGCGGGGAGGTAGGTGAGCAGTTCTTC. Amino acid sequence: CSGTSGEVGEQFF. The chain couples TRBV29-1 to TRBJ2-1; 12 nucleotides line up with TRBD2. Germline V CDR1 and CDR2: SQVTM, ANQGSEA. CDR3 size: 13 residues. Losses at the gene ends were 7 bases for V and 9 bases for J; bases not matched to a gene: 7.

The chain combines TRBV12-3 or TRBV12-4 with TRBJ2-5; D is uncertain. Trimming shortened V by 2 bases and J by 0 bases, and 13 bases separated the two germline ends. The CDR3 length is 16 residues. CDR3: CASSLRAGRYQETQYF. CDR3 bases: TGTGCCAGCAGTTTAAGGGCTGGAAGGTACCAAGAGACCCAGTACTTC.

This clonotype was seen only a few times. The chain recombines TRBV4-1 with TRBJ2-5; D possibly corresponds to TRBD1 (5 bases). The CDR3 totals 14 residues. Trimming removed 2 bases from V and 0 bases from J, with 7 bases in between. CDR1 MGHRA and CDR2 YSYEKL come from the germline V gene. CDR3 in amino acids: CASSQSDNQETQYF. DNA of the CDR3: TGCGCCAGCAGCCAATCGGACAACCAAGAGACCCAGTACTTC.

This clonotype was counted a few times. The V call is TRBV7-9, the J call TRBJ1-2; D not certain. CDR1 is SEHNR, CDR2 FQNEAQ, per germline (reference sequence). CDR3 length: 11 residues. V lost 5 bases to trimming and J lost 6 bases, with 7 bases between them. This chain's CDR3 is CASSPSDGYTF. The CDR3 DNA is TGTGCCAGCAGCCCCAGCGATGGCTACACCTTC.

The chain couples TRBV6-4 to TRBJ2-3; D gene uncertain. The CDR3 is 14 residues long. Trimming took off 2 bases at V and 3 bases at J, with 9 bases between the two ends. Germline V CDR1 and CDR2: MRHNA, SNTAGT. Written as DNA, the CDR3 is TGTGCCAGCAGTGACCGGATAGGGACAGATACGCAGTATTTT. It translates to CASSDRIGTDTQYF.

The V and J genes are TRBV27 and TRBJ1-1; D is undetermined. The CDR3 spans 15 residues. The germline V and J ends were trimmed by 4 bases and 0 bases, with 12 bases remaining between them. Per the germline V gene, CDR1 is MNHEY and CDR2 is SMNVEV (reference sequence). The CDR3 DNA is TGTGCCAGCAGTTCTTGGACCGACATGAACACTGAAGCTTTCTTT. As protein: CASSSWTDMNTEAFF.

The genes are TRBV27 and TRBJ2-1; either TRBD1 or TRBD2 may supply D (5 bases each). The CDR3 totals 14 residues. CDR1 is MNHEY and CDR2 is SMNVEV in the germline V gene (reference sequence). The V gene lost 4 bases and the J gene lost 6 bases, with 13 bases spanning the gap. This chain's CDR3 is CASSSGPRPNEQFF. DNA for the CDR3: TGTGCCAGCAGTTCGGGACCAAGGCCCAATGAGCAGTTCTTC.

This chain joins TRBV5-1 and TRBJ2-5, with a weak D call TRBD2 (6 bases). Germline V gene lookup returns CDR1 SGHRS and CDR2 YFSETQ. Trimming took 0 bases from V and 5 from J, leaving 11 bases between them. The CDR3 has 14 amino acids. The CDR3 loop reads CASSLDGEVETQYF. DNA of the CDR3: TGCGCCAGCAGCTTGGATGGGGAGGTGGAGACCCAGTACTTC.

This clonotype appeared a few times. V and J are TRBV6-5 and TRBJ2-1; the match to TRBD2 covers 7 bases. CDR3 length equals 14 residues. Unmatched junction bases numbered 4, after V lost 4 bases and J lost 4 bases. Germline V gene sequence: CDR1 MNHEY, CDR2 SVGAGI. CDR3 nucleotide sequence: TGTGCCAGCAGTTTATCGCGGGAGTACAATGAGCAGTTCTTC. Its translation is CASSLSREYNEQFF.

V usage is TRBV5-1 and J usage is TRBJ2-3; possibly TRBD1 for D (5 bases). CDR3 length: 12 residues. CDR1 and CDR2 from the germline V gene are SGHRS and YFSETQ. V lost 7 bases and J lost 4, with 10 bases in between. The CDR3 loop is CASGAIADTQYF. Here the CDR3 DNA reads TGCGCCAGCGGGGCTATCGCAGATACGCAGTATTTT. The full variable domain, its missing parts supplied by reference TRBV5-1 and TRBJ2-3, is KAGVTQTPRYLIKTRGQQVTLSCSPISGHRSVSWYQQTPGQGLQFLFEYFSETQRNKGNFPGRFSGRQFSNSRSEMNVSTLELGDSALYLCASGAIADTQYFGPGTRLTVL.

The gene calls are TRBV12-3 or TRBV12-4 and TRBJ1-2; D is ambiguous. Deletions cut 1 base from V and 2 bases from J, with 14 bases between. CDR3 length: 16 residues. The CDR3 loop reads CASSLVRGTGNYGYTF. CDR3 bases: TGTGCCAGCAGTTTAGTGAGAGGAACGGGGAACTATGGCTACACCTTC.

The CDR3 reads CASSFGRPETQYF. CDR3 in DNA: TGCGCCAGCAGCTTTGGAAGGCCGGAGACCCAGTACTTC. The genes are TRBV5-1 and TRBJ2-4; D is unresolved. The J call may not be correct, given that the DNA end is closer to TRBJ2-5. This CDR3 has 13 amino acids. The germline CDR1 and CDR2 sequences are SGHRS and YFSETQ.

Only a few counts were recorded for this clonotype. The chain employs TRBV20-1 and TRBJ2-4; TRBD1 aligns across 9 bases. The J call may be in error: the DNA end matches TRBJ2-5 better. The V gene's germline CDR1 is DFQATT and CDR2 SNEGSKA (reference sequence). The CDR3 sequence is 13 residues long. DNA of the CDR3: TGCAGTGCAAGGGACAGGGCGGTTGAGACCCAGTACTTC. Translation gives CSARDRAVETQYF.

The rearrangement links TRBV20-1 to TRBJ2-7, with 7 bases identical to TRBD1. In germline, CDR1 is DFQATT, CDR2 SNEGSKA (reference sequence). The CDR3 runs 14 residues. V trimming: 0 bases; J trimming: 3 bases; junction bases outside the gene matches: 5. CDR3 residues: CSARDDRVDYEQYF. The CDR3 DNA follows: TGCAGTGCTAGAGATGACAGGGTGGACTACGAGCAGTACTTC.

The genes are TRBV5-1 and TRBJ2-3; 10 bases match TRBD1. V was pared by 5 bases and J by 2 bases, with 8 bases of the junction left unmatched. Germline V gives CDR1 SGHRS, CDR2 YFSETQ. The CDR3 is 16 residues long. For the CDR3, the DNA is TGCGCCAGCAGACGGGGGACAGGGGACGCCACAGATACGCAGTATTTT. Its translation: CASRRGTGDATDTQYF.

This chain connects TRBV6-5 to TRBJ2-7; 7 bases match TRBD2. CDR1 MNHEY and CDR2 SVGAGI come from the germline V gene. This CDR3 has 14 amino acids. The junction had 8 bases not matched to a gene; V was cut back by 5 bases and J by 4 bases. CDR3 sequence: CASSRGRVKYEQYF. As DNA, the CDR3 is TGTGCCAGCAGTCGCGGGAGAGTGAAGTACGAGCAGTACTTC.

The V gene is TRBV27, the J gene TRBJ2-3, with D possibly matching TRBD2 (5 bases). The CDR3 contains 15 residues. CDR1 MNHEY and CDR2 SMNVEV come from the germline V gene (reference sequence). The ends were cut back, 2 bases at V and 0 bases at J, with 9 bases in the middle. The CDR3 sequence: CASSLASRSTDTQYF. The CDR3, as DNA: TGTGCCAGCAGTTTAGCTAGCAGAAGCACAGATACGCAGTATTTT.

This clonotype was recorded a few times. The CDR3 DNA is TGCAGCGTTGATCGGCTTGGGGCAGGAGACTACACCTTC. Translation: CSVDRLGAGDYTF. This chain links TRBV29-1 with TRBJ1-2; D might be TRBD1 (5 bases). Germline loops: CDR1 SQVTM, CDR2 ANQGSEA. Trimming stripped 3 bases from V and 10 bases from J, with 18 bases between. The CDR3 contains 13 residues.

The DNA of the CDR3 is TGTGCCAGCAGCGTCGGGACAGAGAATACGCAGTATTTT. Translation gives CASSVGTENTQYF. The rearrangement uses TRBV9 and TRBJ2-3; 7 positions match TRBD1. The CDR3 spans 13 residues. The V gene's germline CDR1 is SGDLS and CDR2 YYNGEE. The V and J ends lost 2 bases and 7 bases, in that order; junction bases with no gene match: 4.

V is TRBV29-1 and J is TRBJ1-1, with D uncertain. Per the germline V gene, CDR1 is SQVTM and CDR2 is ANQGSEA. The ends were cut back, 6 bases at V and 2 bases at J, with 13 bases in the middle. The CDR3 totals 13 residues. The CDR3 nucleotides read TGCAGCGTCGAACATAGTCCTAACACTGAAGCTTTCTTT. It yields the protein CSVEHSPNTEAFF.

This clonotype has only a few counts. The chain is built from TRBV12-3 or TRBV12-4 and TRBJ2-7; the D is unclear. The germline V and J ends were trimmed by 6 bases and 4 bases, with 10 bases remaining between them. The CDR3 is made up of 12 amino acids. CDR3 DNA sequence: TGTGCCAGCAGCATGAGCCCTTACGAGCAGTACTTC. Translating it yields CASSMSPYEQYF.

This clonotype was counted between two and nine times. V gene TRBV9 combines with J gene TRBJ2-1; D is perhaps TRBD2 (6 bases). Germline CDR1 and CDR2: SGDLS and YYNGEE. This CDR3 has 16 residues. The V gene lost 0 bases and the J gene lost 7 bases, with 17 bases spanning the gap. CDR3: CASSVGPVGGSNEQFF. The CDR3, as DNA: TGTGCCAGCAGCGTAGGCCCTGTTGGGGGGTCGAATGAGCAGTTCTTC.

This clonotype was seen more than once but under ten times. The rearrangement joins TRBV27 to TRBJ1-2; 10 positions agree with TRBD1. Looked up from germline, CDR1 is MNHEY and CDR2 is SMNVEV (reference sequence). This CDR3 is built from 16 residues. Trimming took 4 bases from V and 5 from J; bases not matched to a gene: 10. CDR3 sequence reads: CASSSVLQDRGYGYTF. CDR3 sequence (DNA): TGTGCCAGCAGTTCAGTGTTACAGGACAGGGGGTATGGCTACACCTTC.